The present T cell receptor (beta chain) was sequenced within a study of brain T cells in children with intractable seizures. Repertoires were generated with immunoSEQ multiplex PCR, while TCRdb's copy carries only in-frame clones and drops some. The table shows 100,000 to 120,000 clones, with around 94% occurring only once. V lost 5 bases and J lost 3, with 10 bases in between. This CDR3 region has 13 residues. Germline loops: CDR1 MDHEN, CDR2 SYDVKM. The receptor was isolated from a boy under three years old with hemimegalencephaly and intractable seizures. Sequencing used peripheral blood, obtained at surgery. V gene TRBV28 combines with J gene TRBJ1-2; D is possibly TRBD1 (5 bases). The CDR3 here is CASSPSGDYGYTF. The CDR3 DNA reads TGTGCCAGCAGTCCCTCGGGGGACTATGGCTACACCTTC.